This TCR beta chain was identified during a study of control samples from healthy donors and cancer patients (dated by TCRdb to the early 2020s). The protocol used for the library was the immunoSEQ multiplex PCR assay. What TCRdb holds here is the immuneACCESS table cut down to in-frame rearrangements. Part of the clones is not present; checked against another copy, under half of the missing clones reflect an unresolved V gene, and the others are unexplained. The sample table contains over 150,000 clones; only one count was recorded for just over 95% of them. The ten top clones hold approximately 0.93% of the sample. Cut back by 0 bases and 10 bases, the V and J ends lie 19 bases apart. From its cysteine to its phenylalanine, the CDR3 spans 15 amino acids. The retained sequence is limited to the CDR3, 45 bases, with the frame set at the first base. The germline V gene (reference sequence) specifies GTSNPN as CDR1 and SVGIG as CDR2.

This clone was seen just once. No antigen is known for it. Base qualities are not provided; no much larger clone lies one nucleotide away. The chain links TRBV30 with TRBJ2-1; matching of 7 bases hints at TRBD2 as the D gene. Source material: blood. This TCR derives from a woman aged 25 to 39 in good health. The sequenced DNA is TGTGCCTGGAGTGTACGAACGGGGGGCCCCAGGGAGCAGTTCTTC. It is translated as CAWSVRTGGPREQFF.